Below, one TCR beta chain is given with its context. Its cognate antigen is unknown. One base separates it from a far larger clone, so it is likely a read error. The same CDR3 can be traced to other DNA sequences in this sample. This CDR3 is 13 amino acids long. Germline CDR1 SQVTM, CDR2 ANQGSEA. Deletions cut 4 bases from V and 2 bases from J, with 11 bases between. 60 Vbeta and 13 Jbeta primers were used in PCR. The assay was immunoSEQ multiplex PCR, and TCRdb's table has in-frame clones only and misses some. This sample has tens of thousands of clones, with roughly 60% found just once. Every donor was a healthy person donating bone marrow. The data belong to a study of cytomegalovirus exposure and HLA in healthy donors. Study-wide results and limits: There were some V segments, including TRBV6-2 and TRBV6-3, excluded as indistinguishable. A later analysis linked a missense variant in DCLRE1C to the trimming of TCR beta V and J genes.

The V and J genes are TRBV29-1 and TRBJ1-1, with TRBD1 as a possible D gene (5 bases). Sequencing was performed on PBMCs. The TCR comes from a man over 45 in good health and CMV-seropositive. The CDR3 DNA reads TGCAGCGTTGGGCAGGGTACCAACACTGAAGCTTTCTTT. Its translation is CSVGQGTNTEAFF.